This TCR beta chain came from a study of vaccination and CD4 T cells after COVID-19. Study context: Researchers treated cells with overlapping spike peptides taken from SARS-CoV-2, HCoV-NL63, HCoV-OC43 and HCoV-229E.

Regarding the study as a whole: Counts of SARS-CoV-2-reactive clonotypes had a median that went from around 19 to 38, a nonsignificant change.

Regarding treatment: approximately nine-day PBMC culture with coronavirus spike peptide pools or control peptides (ViraFEST assay). Every well contained 2.1 million or so PBMCs, which were grown with about 9.2 IU/ml IL-2 and about 10 ug/ml peptide pools. Turning to this clonotype: Its target is not known.

The Oncomine TCR Beta short-read assay generated sequence data from the DNA of cultured CD4+ T cells. Genomic DNA was drawn out of CD4+ T cells grown in culture. A single record per CDR3 protein comes from TCRdb applying MiXCR to the PCR reads. The sample shows fewer than 20,000 distinct CDR3 sequences, 50% to 55% of them seen only once. Germline V gives CDR1 MNHNS, CDR2 SASEGT. Trimming removed 7 bases from V and 5 bases from J; junction bases left unmatched: 13. The CDR3 totals 15 residues. The material sequenced was CD4+ T cells from blood, cultured in vitro. The clonotype comes from a human donor who had recovered from COVID-19. V is TRBV6-1 and J is TRBJ2-7; 8 bases are shared with TRBD2. This CDR3 reads CASNRFSGSVNEQYF. The CDR3 nucleotides are TGTGCCAGCAACCGCTTCAGCGGGAGCGTAAACGAGCAGTACTTC.